This record covers a single T cell receptor beta chain. No antigen is known for it. This sample was included in a study of T cell responses to AZD1222 COVID-19 vaccine. The CDR3 is made up of 14 amino acids. V lost 9 bases to trimming and J lost 3 bases; unmatched junction nucleotides: 5. The germline CDR1 and CDR2 sequences are MDHEN and SYDVKM. Generated by immunoSEQ multiplex PCR, the TCRdb table keeps only in-frame clones and is missing some. Of 250,000 or so clones listed, approximately 95% are singletons. Broader study findings: Clonal diversity may have been underestimated, and the donors were mostly white British, with more females than males. Targeting of unmutated variant regions was reportedly seen in nearly half of spike-specific TCRs.

The receptor's source is an adult in good health. The sample consisted of peripheral blood, taken on day 0 of AZD1222 vaccination. This chain links TRBV28 with TRBJ1-3; 10 bases agree with TRBD1. CDR3 sequence reads: CASVTGGIGNTIYF. CDR3 nucleotide sequence: TGTGCCAGTGTGACAGGGGGCATTGGAAACACCATATATTTT.